This T cell receptor (beta chain) was identified in a study of T cell changes during pregnancy in multiple sclerosis (dated by TCRdb to 2018 to 2020). Turning to the overall study: In women with multiple sclerosis, the researchers looked at how the T cell repertoire shifted as pregnancy progressed.

From the germline V gene, CDR1 is WSHSY and CDR2 is SAAADI. Its CDR3 holds 13 amino acids, cysteine through phenylalanine. Kept here is only the CDR3 DNA, which spans 39 bases and is read in frame from base 1. The trim is 6 bases for V and 0 bases for J, with a gap of 9 bases between the germline ends. Library preparation used the immunoSEQ multiplex PCR assay. TCRdb took over this immuneACCESS table, retaining in-frame rearrangements with V and J assigned. Such tables are incomplete; in checked studies, under half of the missing clones stem from an unresolved V gene, and the remainder is unexplained. In all, the sample holds around 60,000 clones, and about 93% of those were seen once. 0.36% of the sample belongs to the ten largest clones. As regards this clone: Its antigen specificity is not known. Qualities for individual bases were not recorded, and no much larger clone is one base off.

This receptor was taken from a female donor with multiple sclerosis, enrolled in a pregnancy study. The source was CD4+ T cells from peripheral blood mononuclear cells, collected before pregnancy. Rearrangement joined TRBV10-2 to TRBJ2-7; the D gene is perhaps TRBD2, on 5 matching bases. The DNA is as follows: TGCGCCAGCAGACGCGGGTTCTCCTACGAGCAGTACTTC. Its product reads: CASRRGFSYEQYF.